The sequence of this TCR beta chain was determined in a study of blood T cell repertoires in COVID-19. There are a few counts of this clone. The CDR3 is 14 residues long. The germline V gene encodes CDR1 PRHDT and CDR2 FYEKMQ (reference sequence). Trimming cost V 2 bases and J 5 bases, with 13 bases left between them. Sequencing was performed with immunoSEQ multiplex PCR; in TCRdb, only in-frame clones are kept and a portion is missing. In the table there are roughly 84,000 clones, around 80% of which are singletons. V is TRBV13 and J is TRBJ2-7; D gene uncertain. The sequence was collected from a man between 60 and 70 years old with COVID-19, enrolled during active disease. The sequencing sample was made of peripheral blood. The CDR3 protein is CASSLTTLVHEQYF. For the CDR3, the DNA is TGTGCCAGCAGCTTAACCACTCTGGTCCACGAGCAGTACTTC. Full variable domain (rest looked up from reference TRBV13 and TRBJ2-7): AAGVIQSPRHLIKEKRETATLKCYPIPRHDTVYWYQQGPGQDPQFLISFYEKMQSDKGSIPDRFSAQQFSDYHSELNMSSLELGDSALYFCASSLTTLVHEQYFGPGTRLTVT.